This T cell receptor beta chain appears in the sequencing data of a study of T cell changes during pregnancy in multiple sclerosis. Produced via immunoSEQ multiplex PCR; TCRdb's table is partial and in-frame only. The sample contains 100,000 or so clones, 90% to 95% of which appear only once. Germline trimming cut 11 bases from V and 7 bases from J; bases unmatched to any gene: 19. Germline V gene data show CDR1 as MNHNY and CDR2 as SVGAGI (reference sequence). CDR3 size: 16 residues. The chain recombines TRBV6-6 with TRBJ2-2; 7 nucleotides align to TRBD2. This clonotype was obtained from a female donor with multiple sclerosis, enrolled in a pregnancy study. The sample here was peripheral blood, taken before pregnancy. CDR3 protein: CAGSKSGDRKIGELFF. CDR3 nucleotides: TGTGCCGGGAGTAAGAGCGGGGATCGGAAAATCGGGGAGCTGTTTTTT.